This T cell receptor (beta chain) originates from a study of T-cell reconstitution after alpha-beta-depleted transplantation in children. Using unique molecular identifiers, the investigators prepared the TCRbeta library. TCRdb processed the PCR reads anew with MiXCR; each CDR3 protein has one entry. The sample has over 200,000 distinct CDR3 sequences; under 20% are singletons. CDR1 is SGDLS and CDR2 is YYNGEE in the germline V gene. The V end lost 0 bases, the J end lost 4 bases, and 16 bases lay between the germline ends. The CDR3 loop spans 16 amino acids. This clonotype has only a few counts. The J gene is TRBJ1-2, the V gene TRBV9; D not resolved. The sequencing here drew on PBMCs, mostly from graft donor cells, taken 360 days after TCRalphabeta/CD19-depleted stem cell transplant. This clonotype originated in a male patient between 2 and 15 years old who had a stem cell transplant for acute lymphoblastic leukemia, so the T cells may come from the graft donor. As DNA, the CDR3 is TGTGCCAGCAGCGTAGGTCCGATTCCCCCTACCTATGGCTACACCTTC. The encoded protein is CASSVGPIPPTYGYTF.